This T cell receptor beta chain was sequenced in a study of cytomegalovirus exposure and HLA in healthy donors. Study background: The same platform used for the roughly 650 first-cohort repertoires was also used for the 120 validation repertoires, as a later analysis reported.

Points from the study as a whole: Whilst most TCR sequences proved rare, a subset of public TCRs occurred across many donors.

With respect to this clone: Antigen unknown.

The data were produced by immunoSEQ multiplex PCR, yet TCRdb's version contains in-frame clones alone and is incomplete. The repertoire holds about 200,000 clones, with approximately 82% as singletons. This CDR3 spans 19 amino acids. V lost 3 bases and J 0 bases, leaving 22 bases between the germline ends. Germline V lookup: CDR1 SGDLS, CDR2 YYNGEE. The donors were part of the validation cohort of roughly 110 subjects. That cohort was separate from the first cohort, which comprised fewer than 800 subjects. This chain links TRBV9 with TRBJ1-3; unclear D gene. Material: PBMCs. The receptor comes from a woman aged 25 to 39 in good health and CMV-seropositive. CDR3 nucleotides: TGTGCCAGCAGCGGAGGGCCTTCCCCCCGGTCAAGCTCTGGAAACACCATATATTTT. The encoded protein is CASSGGPSPRSSSGNTIYF.